The T cell receptor beta chain described here comes from a study of early T cells in non-severe SARS-CoV-2 infection (dated by TCRdb to the early 2020s). Turning to the overall study: Bulk RNA from unsorted whole blood was used for TCR sequencing, so alpha and beta chains could not be paired. What the authors observed across the whole study: VDJdb matching was skewed toward anti-spike CD8 responses and likely underestimated virus-specific expansions by missing private and CD4 specificities.

This clonotype was counted between two and nine times. What this receptor recognizes is not known. Base quality data are lacking; no much larger clone is found one base away. A case-control design nested within a healthcare worker cohort in London, UK, was used, with weekly nasopharyngeal swab PCR tests and blood sampling performed. Healthcare workers were recruited between 23 and 31 March 2020, during the week of the UK lockdown, and were followed weekly for up to about 15 weeks. From a lookup of the germline V gene (reference sequence), CDR1 and CDR2 are DFQATT and SNEGSKA. Cut back by 6 bases and 0 bases, the V and J ends lie 9 bases apart. The CDR3 measures 13 amino acids from cysteine to phenylalanine. Only CDR3 DNA is held: 39 bases, read in frame from base 1. Receptors were amplified or captured by 5' RACE. Instrument on record: NextSeq 500. To correct for sequencing error and PCR bias, the TCR library protocol tagged individual cDNA molecules with unique molecular identifiers. Sequencing covered both TCR alpha and beta chains, and within each sample the abundances of alpha and beta sequences were tightly co-correlated. Per the source publication's procedure: Decombinator V4 was used to perform V gene, J gene and CDR3 annotation of TCR sequences. TCRs were defined as expanded if a significant change between any two time points was detected under a Poisson model with p below 0.0001. TCR abundances were normalised to the total number of TCRs sequenced in each sample and reported as counts per million. MAIT TCRs were defined by TRAV1-2 paired with TRAJ12, TRAJ20 or TRAJ33, and iNKT TCRs by TRAV10 paired with TRAJ18. VDJdb, accessed 1 November 2021, was searched for CMV, EBV and SARS-CoV-2 annotated TCRs, with TCRs annotated for multiple antigens excluded. TCRdb reworked the public reads: Q25 trimming with fastp, MiXCR clone assembly, productive beta chains retained. Entries are consolidated by CDR3 protein sequence, retaining the most common genes and DNA. V and J calls and clone size were set by TCRdb, not the authors. The sample table holds about 58,000 distinct CDR3 sequences, of which roughly 8% were seen once. Jointly, the top ten make up roughly 3.5% of the sample.

This sequence uses TRBV20-1 and TRBJ1-5; a weak D assignment points to TRBD1 (6 bases agree). The receptor was derived from an adult who was a healthcare worker with PCR-confirmed SARS-CoV-2 infection or an uninfected control (not recorded which). Sample: whole blood. CDR3 loop: CSARGYSNQPQHF. The DNA is TGCAGTGCCAGGGGATATAGCAATCAGCCCCAGCATTTT.